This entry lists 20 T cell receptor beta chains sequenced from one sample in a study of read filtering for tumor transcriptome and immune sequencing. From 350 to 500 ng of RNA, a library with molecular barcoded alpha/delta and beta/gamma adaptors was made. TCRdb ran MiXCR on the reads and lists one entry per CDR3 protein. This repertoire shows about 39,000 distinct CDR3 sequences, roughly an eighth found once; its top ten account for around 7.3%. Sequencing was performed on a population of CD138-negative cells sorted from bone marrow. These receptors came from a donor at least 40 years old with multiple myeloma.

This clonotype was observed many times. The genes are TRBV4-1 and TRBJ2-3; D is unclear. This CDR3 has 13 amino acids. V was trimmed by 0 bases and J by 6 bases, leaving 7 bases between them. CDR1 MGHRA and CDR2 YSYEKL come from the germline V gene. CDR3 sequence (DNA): TGCGCCAGCAGCCAAGATGTACGGGATACGCAGTATTTT. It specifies CASSQDVRDTQYF.

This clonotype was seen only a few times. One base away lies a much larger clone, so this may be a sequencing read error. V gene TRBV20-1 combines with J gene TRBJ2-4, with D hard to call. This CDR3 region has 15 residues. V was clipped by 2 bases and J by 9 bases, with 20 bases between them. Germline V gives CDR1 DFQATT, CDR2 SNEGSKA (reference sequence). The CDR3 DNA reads TGCAGTGCTAGACTTCCTCAGATATCTACAAGCATTCAGTACTTC. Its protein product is CSARLPQISTSIQYF.

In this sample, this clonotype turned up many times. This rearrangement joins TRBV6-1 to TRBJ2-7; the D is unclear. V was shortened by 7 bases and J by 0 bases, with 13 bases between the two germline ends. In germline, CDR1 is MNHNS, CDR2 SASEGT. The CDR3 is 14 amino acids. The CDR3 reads CASTPGPSSYEQYF. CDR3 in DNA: TGTGCCAGCACCCCTGGGCCGAGCTCCTACGAGCAGTACTTC.

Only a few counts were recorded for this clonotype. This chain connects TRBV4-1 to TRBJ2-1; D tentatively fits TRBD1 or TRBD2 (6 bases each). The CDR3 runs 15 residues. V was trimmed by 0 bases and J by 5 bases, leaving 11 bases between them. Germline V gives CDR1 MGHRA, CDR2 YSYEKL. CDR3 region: CASSQDRGPDNEQFF. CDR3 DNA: TGCGCCAGCAGCCAAGATCGGGGGCCTGACAATGAGCAGTTCTTC.

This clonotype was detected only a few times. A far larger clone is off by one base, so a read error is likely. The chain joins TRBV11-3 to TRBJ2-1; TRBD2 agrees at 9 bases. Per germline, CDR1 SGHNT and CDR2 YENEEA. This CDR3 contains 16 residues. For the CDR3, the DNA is TGTGCCGGCAGCTTAGATGGCGGGAGGGCCCTCAATGAGCAGTTCTTC. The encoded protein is CAGSLDGGRALNEQFF.

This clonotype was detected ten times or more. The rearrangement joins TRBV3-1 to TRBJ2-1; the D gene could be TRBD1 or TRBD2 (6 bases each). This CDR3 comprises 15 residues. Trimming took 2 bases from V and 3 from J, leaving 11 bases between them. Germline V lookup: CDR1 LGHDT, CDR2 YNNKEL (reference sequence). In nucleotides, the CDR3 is TGTGCCAGCAGCCAACTGGAGGGGGTCTACAATGAGCAGTTCTTC. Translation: CASSQLEGVYNEQFF.

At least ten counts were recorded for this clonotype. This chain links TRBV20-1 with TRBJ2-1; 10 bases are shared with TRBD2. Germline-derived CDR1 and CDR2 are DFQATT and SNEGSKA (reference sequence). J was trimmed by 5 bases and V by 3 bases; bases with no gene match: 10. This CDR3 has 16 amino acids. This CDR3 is CSASWLAGVRNNEQFF. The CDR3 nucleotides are TGCAGTGCTAGTTGGCTAGCGGGAGTGAGAAACAATGAGCAGTTCTTC.

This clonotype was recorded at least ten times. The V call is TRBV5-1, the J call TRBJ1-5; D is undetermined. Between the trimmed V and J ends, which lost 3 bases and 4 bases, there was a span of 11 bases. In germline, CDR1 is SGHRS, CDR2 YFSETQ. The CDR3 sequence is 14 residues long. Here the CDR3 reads CASSSGGRNQPQHF. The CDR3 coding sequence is TGCGCCAGCAGCTCGGGCGGGAGGAATCAGCCCCAGCATTTT.

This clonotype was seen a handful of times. The CDR3 region has the DNA TGTGCCAGCAGTGAAGGACGGCCACTCACAGATACGCAGTATTTT. Translation: CASSEGRPLTDTQYF. This sequence joins TRBV2 and TRBJ2-3, with D unclear. This CDR3 is 15 amino acids long. Trimming shortened V by 1 base and J by 2 bases, and 10 bases separated the two germline ends. Germline loops: CDR1 SNHLY, CDR2 FYNNEI.

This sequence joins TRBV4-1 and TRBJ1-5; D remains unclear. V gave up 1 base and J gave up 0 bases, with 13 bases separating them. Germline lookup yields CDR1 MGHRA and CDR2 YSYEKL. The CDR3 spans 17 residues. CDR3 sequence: CASSQGSGRISNQPQHF. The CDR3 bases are TGCGCCAGCAGCCAAGGTTCCGGCAGGATTAGCAATCAGCCCCAGCATTTT.

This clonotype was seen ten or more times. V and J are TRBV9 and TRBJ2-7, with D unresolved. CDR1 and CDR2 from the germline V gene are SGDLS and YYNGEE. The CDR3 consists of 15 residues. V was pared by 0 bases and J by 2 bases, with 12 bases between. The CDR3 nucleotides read TGTGCCAGCAGCGTAGGGTCAATTCCCGCCTACGAGCAGTACTTC. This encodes CASSVGSIPAYEQYF.

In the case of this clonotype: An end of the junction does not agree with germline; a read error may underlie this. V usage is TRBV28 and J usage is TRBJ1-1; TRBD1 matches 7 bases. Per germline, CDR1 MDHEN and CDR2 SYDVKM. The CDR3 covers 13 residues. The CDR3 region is CASRTGSNSPLRF. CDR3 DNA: TGTGCCAGCAGGACAGGGTCTAATTCACCCCTCCGCTTT.

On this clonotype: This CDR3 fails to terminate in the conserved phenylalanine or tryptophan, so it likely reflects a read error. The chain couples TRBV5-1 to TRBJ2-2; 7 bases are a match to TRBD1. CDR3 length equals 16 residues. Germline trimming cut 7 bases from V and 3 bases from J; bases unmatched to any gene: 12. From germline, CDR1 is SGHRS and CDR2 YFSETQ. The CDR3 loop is CASGQTTGQYTGELFS. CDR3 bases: TGCGCCAGCGGCCAGACTACGGGACAGTACACCGGGGAGCTGTTTTCT.

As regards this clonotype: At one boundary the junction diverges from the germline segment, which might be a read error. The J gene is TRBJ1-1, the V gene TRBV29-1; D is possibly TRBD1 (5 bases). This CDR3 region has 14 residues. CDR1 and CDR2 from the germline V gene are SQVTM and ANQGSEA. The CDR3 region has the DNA TGCAGCATTGAATTCTTGAGGACAAGCACTGAAGCTTTCTTT. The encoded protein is CSIEFLRTSTEAFF.

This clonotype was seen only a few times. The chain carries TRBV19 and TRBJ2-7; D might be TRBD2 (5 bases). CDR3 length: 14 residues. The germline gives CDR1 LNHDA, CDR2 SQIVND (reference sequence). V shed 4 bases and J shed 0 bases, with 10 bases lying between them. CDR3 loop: CASSRGVTSYEQYF. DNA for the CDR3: TGTGCCAGTAGTAGGGGAGTTACCTCCTACGAGCAGTACTTC.

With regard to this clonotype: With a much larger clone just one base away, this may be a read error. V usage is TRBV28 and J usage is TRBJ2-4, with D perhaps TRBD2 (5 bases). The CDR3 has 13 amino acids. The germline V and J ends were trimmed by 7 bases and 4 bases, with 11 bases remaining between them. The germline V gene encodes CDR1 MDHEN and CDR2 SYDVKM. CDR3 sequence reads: CASTGMVKNIQYF. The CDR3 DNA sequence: TGTGCCAGCACCGGGATGGTGAAAAACATTCAGTACTTC. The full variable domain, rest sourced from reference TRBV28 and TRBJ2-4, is DVKVTQSSRYLVKRTGEKVFLECVQDMDHENMFWYRQDPGLGLRLIYFSYDVKMKEKGDIPEGYSVSREKKERFSLILESASTNQTSMYLCASTGMVKNIQYFGAGTRLSVL.

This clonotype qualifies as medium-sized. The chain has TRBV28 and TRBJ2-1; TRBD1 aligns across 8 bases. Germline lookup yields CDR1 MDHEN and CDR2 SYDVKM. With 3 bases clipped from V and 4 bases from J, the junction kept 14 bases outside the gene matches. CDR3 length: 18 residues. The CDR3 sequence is CASSFFNLKTGVYNEQFF. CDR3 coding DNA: TGTGCCAGCAGTTTCTTCAACCTCAAGACAGGGGTTTACAATGAGCAGTTCTTC.

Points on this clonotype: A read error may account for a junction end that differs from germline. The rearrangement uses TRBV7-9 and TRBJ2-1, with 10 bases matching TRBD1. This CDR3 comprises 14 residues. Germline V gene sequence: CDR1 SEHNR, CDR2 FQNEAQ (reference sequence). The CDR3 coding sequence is TGTGCCAGCTGCTTGTACCGGGACAGGGGTGAGCAGTTCTTC. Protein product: CASCLYRDRGEQFF.

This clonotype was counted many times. For the CDR3, the DNA is TGCGCCAGCAGCTTGGAGTCAGGGGGTACTGAAGCTTTCTTT. Translation gives CASSLESGGTEAFF. The V call is TRBV5-1, the J call TRBJ1-1; 7 bases match TRBD1. This CDR3 region has 14 residues. Germline CDR1 reads SGHRS; CDR2 reads YFSETQ. Losses at the gene ends were 0 bases for V and 5 bases for J; bases not matched to a gene: 4.

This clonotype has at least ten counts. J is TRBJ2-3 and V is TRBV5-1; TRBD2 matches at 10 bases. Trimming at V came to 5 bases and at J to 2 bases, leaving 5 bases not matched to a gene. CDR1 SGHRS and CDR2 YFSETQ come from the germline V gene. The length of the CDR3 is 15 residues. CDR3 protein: CASSSGLADTDTQYF. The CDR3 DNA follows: TGCGCCAGCAGTTCTGGACTAGCGGACACAGATACGCAGTATTTT. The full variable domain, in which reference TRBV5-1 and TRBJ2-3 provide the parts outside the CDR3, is KAGVTQTPRYLIKTRGQQVTLSCSPISGHRSVSWYQQTPGQGLQFLFEYFSETQRNKGNFPGRFSGRQFSNSRSEMNVSTLELGDSALYLCASSSGLADTDTQYFGPGTRLTVL.